These 7 T cell receptor beta chains share one sample of origin, sequenced in a study of CD8 T cells in Susac syndrome (dated by TCRdb to about 2019). Library preparation used the immunoSEQ multiplex PCR assay. RNA was extracted using the RNeasy kit, and roughly 0.45 to 1 ug of the RNA was reverse transcribed with random hexamers. TCRdb trimmed the raw reads at Q25, called clones with MiXCR and kept productive beta chains. Every CDR3 protein is listed once, alongside the most common genes and DNA of its rows. This sample has under 200,000 distinct CDR3 sequences in its table, and approximately 95% of those were observed once. The ten largest account for 0.15% to 0.2% of the sample. The sample taken for sequencing was CD8+ T cells from PBMCs. Receptors were obtained from a human donor with multiple sclerosis.

The CDR3 spells CTSSQRSTFYNEQFF. CDR3 in DNA: TGCACCAGCAGCCAAAGATCGACTTTTTACAATGAGCAGTTCTTC. The rearrangement joins TRBV1 to TRBJ2-1. TRBV1 is flagged as a pseudogene. This CDR3 has 15 residues.

The rearrangement joins TRBV7-8 to TRBJ2-3, with D perhaps TRBD1 (5 bases). Germline loops: CDR1 SGHVS, CDR2 FQNEAQ. The V gene lost 5 bases and the J gene lost 1 base, with 10 bases spanning the gap. This CDR3 comprises 14 residues. CDR3 DNA sequence: TGTGCCAGCAGCCGCATGGGGCGCACAGATACGCAGTATTTT. This encodes CASSRMGRTDTQYF.

The J gene is TRBJ2-6, the V gene TRBV7-9, with D possibly matching TRBD1 (6 bases). The CDR3 sequence is 16 residues long. Trimming stripped 5 bases from V and 1 base from J, with 12 bases between. The germline V gene encodes CDR1 SEHNR and CDR2 FQNEAQ (reference sequence). CDR3 nucleotide sequence: TGTGCCAGCAGCGATGGGGGCCGATCTGGGGCCAACGTCCTGACTTTC. It translates to CASSDGGRSGANVLTF.

This chain links TRBV19 with TRBJ1-2, with D uncertain. The CDR3 covers 13 residues. V shed 3 bases and J shed 6 bases, with 11 bases lying between them. Germline V CDR1 and CDR2: LNHDA, SQIVND (reference sequence). CDR3 sequence (DNA): TGTGCCAGTAGTATTGCAGGTGGTGATGGCTACACCTTC. This translates into CASSIAGGDGYTF.

The rearrangement joins TRBV1 to TRBJ2-3; TRBD2 is taken as the D call from the table, unchecked against the DNA. TRBV1 is noted as a pseudogene. This CDR3 spans 15 amino acids. In DNA form, the CDR3 reads TGCACCAGCAGCCAAGAGCGGGAGGGCCCAGATACGCAGTATTTT. Encoded protein: CTSSQEREGPDTQYF.

The CDR3 protein is CSALGLAGGYEQYF. In DNA, the CDR3 is TGCAGTGCTTTGGGACTAGCGGGGGGCTACGAGCAGTACTTC. The chain joins TRBV20-1 to TRBJ2-7; the match to TRBD2 covers 15 bases. Germline trimming cut 5 bases from V and 3 bases from J; bases unmatched to any gene: 2. This CDR3 has 14 amino acids. CDR1 is DFQATT and CDR2 is SNEGSKA in the germline V gene (reference sequence).

This clonotype was observed a single time. CDR3 loop: CASSPSGSSGDEQFF. For the CDR3, the DNA is TGTGCCAGCAGCCCGAGCGGGAGTAGCGGCGATGAGCAGTTCTTC. The V call is TRBV13, the J call TRBJ2-1; TRBD2 matches at 8 bases. V gave up 5 bases and J gave up 8 bases; unmatched junction bases: 11. There are 15 residues in the CDR3. Looked up from germline, CDR1 is PRHDT and CDR2 is FYEKMQ (reference sequence).